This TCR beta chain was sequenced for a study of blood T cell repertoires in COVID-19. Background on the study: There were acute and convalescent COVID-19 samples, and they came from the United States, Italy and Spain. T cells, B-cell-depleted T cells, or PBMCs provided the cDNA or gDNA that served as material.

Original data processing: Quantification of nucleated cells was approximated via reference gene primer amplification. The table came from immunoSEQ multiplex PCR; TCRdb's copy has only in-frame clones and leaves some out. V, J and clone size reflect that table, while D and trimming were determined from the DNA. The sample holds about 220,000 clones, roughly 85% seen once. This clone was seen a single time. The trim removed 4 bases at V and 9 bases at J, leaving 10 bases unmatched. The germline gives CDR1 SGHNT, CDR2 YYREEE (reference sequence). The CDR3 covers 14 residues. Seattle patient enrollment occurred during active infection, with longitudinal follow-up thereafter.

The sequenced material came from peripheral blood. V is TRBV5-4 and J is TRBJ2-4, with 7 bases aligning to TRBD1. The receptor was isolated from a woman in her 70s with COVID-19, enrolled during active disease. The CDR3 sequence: CASSADRLRGIQYF. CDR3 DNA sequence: TGTGCCAGCAGCGCGGACAGGCTCCGTGGCATTCAGTACTTC.